The clone carrying this T cell receptor (beta chain) appeared a single time. Its antigen is as yet unknown. Naive CD45RA+ and memory CD45RO+ CD4+ or CD8+ T cells were FACS-sorted. The sample belongs to a study of regulatory dendritic cells for organ transplantation. V was clipped by 1 base and J by 6 bases, with 11 bases between them. The length of the CDR3 is 14 residues. Germline V lookup: CDR1 SGHTA, CDR2 FQGNSA. Broader study findings: Among resting subsets, memory CD8+ cells contained the most alloreactive clonotypes.

Using immunoSEQ multiplex PCR, the repertoire was profiled, and TCRdb retains in-frame clones only, with some absent. The sample has 30,000 to 45,000 clones, just over 90% seen once. The receptor comes from a human donor in good health. The sample consisted of naive CD8+ T cells from blood. Regarding subset: CD45RA+ naive T cells. The rearrangement links TRBV7-2 to TRBJ2-3, with D perhaps TRBD1 or TRBD2 (5 bases each). Here the CDR3 DNA reads TGTGCCAGCAGCTTAGTGGGACCTGGGGATACGCAGTATTTT. Protein sequence: CASSLVGPGDTQYF.